The 30 T cell receptor beta chains presented below share a single source sample, sequenced in a study of blood T cell repertoires in COVID-19. Clones were sequenced by immunoSEQ multiplex PCR, and TCRdb holds only the in-frame ones, with some missing. The sample yields about 120,000 clones, 75% to 95% seen once. The sample taken for sequencing was peripheral blood. The receptor set was obtained from a human donor with active COVID-19. The donor label of this sample is uncertain.

V gene TRBV4-3 combines with J gene TRBJ2-2, with 7 nucleotides matching TRBD1. Germline CDR1 LGHNA, CDR2 YSLEER. The ends lost 0 bases at V and 6 bases at J; junction bases unmatched: 10. This CDR3 has 17 amino acids. CDR3 in DNA: TGCGCCAGCAGCCAAGAATTCATGAGACAGGGTCCCGGGGAGCTGTTTTTT. This translates into CASSQEFMRQGPGELFF.

The gene calls are TRBV5-4 and TRBJ2-6; a weak D match, TRBD1 (5 bases). CDR3 length equals 15 residues. Deletions cut 6 bases from V and 3 bases from J, with 13 bases between. Germline lookup yields CDR1 SGHNT and CDR2 YYREEE (reference sequence). CDR3 sequence (DNA): TGTGCCAGCAACAATCCAGGGTTTGGGGCCAACGTCCTGACTTTC. Protein: CASNNPGFGANVLTF. Using reference TRBV5-4 and TRBJ2-6 for the parts outside the CDR3, the full variable domain is ETGVTQSPTHLIKTRGQQVTLRCSSQSGHNTVSWYQQALGQGPQFIFQYYREEENGRGNFPPRFSGLQFPNYSSELNVNALELDDSALYLCASNNPGFGANVLTFGAGSRLTVL.

V gene TRBV10-3 combines with J gene TRBJ1-2, with a tentative D call TRBD1 (5 bases). In germline, CDR1 is ENHRY, CDR2 SYGVKD. The V end lost 6 bases, the J end lost 4 bases, and 15 bases lay between the germline ends. The CDR3 loop spans 14 amino acids. CDR3 in DNA: TGTGCCATCAGCCTGAGCGACAGTTTCTATGGCTACACCTTC. It codes for CAISLSDSFYGYTF.

This chain joins TRBV5-1 and TRBJ2-5, with 14 bases fitting TRBD2. This CDR3 is 17 amino acids long. Per the germline V gene, CDR1 is SGHRS and CDR2 is YFSETQ. V dropped 4 bases and J dropped 7; count of bases not matched to a gene: 12. CDR3 in DNA: TGCGCCAGCAGCGGCTGGGGGACTAGCGGGGGTCCGGGGACCCAGTACTTC. It yields the protein CASSGWGTSGGPGTQYF.

The gene calls are TRBV6-1 and TRBJ2-7; D possibly corresponds to TRBD2 (6 bases). V shed 2 bases and J shed 2 bases, with 13 bases lying between them. Germline CDR1 reads MNHNS; CDR2 reads SASEGT. There are 15 residues in the CDR3. In DNA, the CDR3 is TGTGCCAGCAGTGAAACCTTTGGGGGGACCTACGAGCAGTACTTC. Protein product: CASSETFGGTYEQYF.

The CDR3 protein is CASSLRNEQFF. The CDR3 nucleotides read TGTGCCAGCAGTTTACGCAATGAGCAGTTCTTC. V usage is TRBV12-3 or TRBV12-4 and J usage is TRBJ2-1; D gene unclear. V dropped 2 bases and J dropped 6 bases, with 2 bases sitting between them. This CDR3 has 11 amino acids.

J is TRBJ2-1 and V is TRBV6-2 or TRBV6-3; 9 bases match TRBD2. CDR1 MNHEY and CDR2 SVGEGT come from the germline V gene. The CDR3 loop spans 14 amino acids. V gave up 5 bases and J gave up 11 bases; unmatched junction bases: 10. For the CDR3, the DNA is TGTGCCAGCAGTCCCCGGAGAGCGGGGGGCAAGCAGTTCTTC. Its translation is CASSPRRAGGKQFF.

This chain links TRBV30 with TRBJ1-1; D unclear. Germline V gene data show CDR1 as GTSNPN and CDR2 as SVGIG (reference sequence). There are 12 residues in the CDR3. V was clipped by 3 bases and J by 1 base, with 6 bases between them. CDR3 bases: TGTGCCTGGAGAACGGGGAACACTGAAGCTTTCTTT. This codes for CAWRTGNTEAFF.

The chain carries TRBV27 and TRBJ2-7; 8 positions match TRBD1. The J segment lost 2 bases and the V segment lost 4 bases, leaving 28 bases of the junction unmatched. Germline V gene data show CDR1 as MNHEY and CDR2 as SMNVEV (reference sequence). The CDR3 contains 22 residues. This chain's CDR3 is CASSSDSTTGGVFGGPPYEQYF. The CDR3, as DNA: TGTGCCAGCAGTTCGGACTCAACCACAGGGGGAGTCTTTGGTGGGCCCCCCTACGAGCAGTACTTC.

The chain recombines TRBV19 with TRBJ2-1, with a tentative D call TRBD2 (7 bases). Germline values: CDR1 LNHDA, CDR2 SQIVND (reference sequence). Trimming took 6 bases from V and 6 from J, leaving 21 bases between them. The CDR3 runs 16 residues. CDR3 DNA sequence: TGTGCCAGTAGCAATTTGGGGGGGGCGCTACGCAATGAGCAGTTCTTC. It codes for CASSNLGGALRNEQFF.

The CDR3 bases are TGTGCCAGCAGCCAGGGCGATACAGGGGATGTGAACACTGAAGCTTTCTTT. Translating it yields CASSQGDTGDVNTEAFF. This chain uses TRBV4-2 with TRBJ1-1, with TRBD1 identical over 7 bases. The CDR3 runs 17 residues. Trimming cost V 3 bases and J 0 bases; bases outside gene matches: 10. CDR1 is LGHNA and CDR2 is YNFKEQ in the germline V gene.

This chain joins TRBV14 and TRBJ1-3; D is uncertain. CDR1 SGHDN and CDR2 FVKESK come from the germline V gene. V was trimmed by 1 base and J by 0 bases, leaving 7 bases between them. The CDR3 has 15 amino acids. Here the CDR3 reads CASSQVRGSGNTIYF. Here the CDR3 DNA reads TGTGCCAGCAGCCAAGTACGGGGCTCTGGAAACACCATATATTTT.

The gene calls are TRBV9 and TRBJ2-7, with D maybe TRBD1 (5 bases). Germline CDR1 SGDLS, CDR2 YYNGEE. Trimming removed 4 bases at V and 2 bases at J, with 13 bases between. CDR3 length equals 14 residues. The chain's CDR3 is CASSPPDTAYEQYF. The CDR3 DNA follows: TGTGCCAGCAGCCCCCCGGACACCGCCTACGAGCAGTACTTC.

The chain recombines TRBV6-6 with TRBJ2-1; 11 positions match TRBD2. The CDR3 runs 15 residues. Germline lookup yields CDR1 MNHNY and CDR2 SVGAGI (reference sequence). V shed 6 bases and J 8 bases; nucleotides not matched to a gene: 9. The CDR3 is CASSNLAGGLYEQFF. CDR3 nucleotides: TGTGCCAGCAGCAACCTAGCGGGGGGATTGTATGAGCAGTTCTTC.

The chain has TRBV10-1 and TRBJ1-6; D call uncertain. Trimming took 10 bases from V and 2 from J, leaving 9 bases between them. This CDR3 comprises 13 residues. The germline V gene encodes CDR1 WNHNN and CDR2 SYGVQD (reference sequence). The CDR3 DNA reads TGCGCCATCCTTGGCACCTATAATTCACCCCTCCACTTT. Its protein product is CAILGTYNSPLHF.

CDR3 sequence reads: CASSIGTGNYGYTF. CDR3 bases: TGTGCCAGTAGTATCGGGACTGGGAACTATGGCTACACCTTC. The rearrangement uses TRBV19 and TRBJ1-2; TRBD1 might be the D (5 bases). The CDR3 length is 14 residues. The V end lost 3 bases, the J end lost 2 bases, and 10 bases lay between the germline ends. Germline CDR1 and CDR2: LNHDA and SQIVND (reference sequence). Filled out from reference TRBV19 and TRBJ1-2, the complete variable domain reads DGGITQSPKYLFRKEGQNVTLSCEQNLNHDAMYWYRQDPGQGLRLIYYSQIVNDFQKGDIAEGYSVSREKKESFPLTVTSAQKNPTAFYLCASSIGTGNYGYTFGSGTRLTVV.

The chain links TRBV27 to TRBJ1-5; D perhaps matches TRBD1 (6 bases). V was clipped by 4 bases and J by 0 bases, with 7 bases between them. This CDR3 comprises 14 residues. Germline CDR1 and CDR2: MNHEY and SMNVEV (reference sequence). CDR3 loop: CASSYRDSNQPQHF. The CDR3 DNA sequence: TGTGCCAGCAGTTACAGGGATAGCAATCAGCCCCAGCATTTT.

The chain uses TRBV5-1 and TRBJ1-2, with TRBD1 matching 11 bases. This CDR3 contains 14 residues. J was trimmed by 6 bases and V by 5 bases; bases with no gene match: 6. CDR1 is SGHRS and CDR2 is YFSETQ in the germline V gene. This CDR3 reads CASRAGQGADGYTF. DNA of the CDR3: TGCGCCAGCAGGGCTGGACAGGGGGCCGATGGCTACACCTTC.

The chain links TRBV6-1 to TRBJ2-7, with TRBD1 as a possible D gene (6 bases). The CDR3 contains 20 residues. V lost 2 bases and J lost 3, with 29 bases in between. CDR1 is MNHNS and CDR2 is SASEGT in the germline V gene. The CDR3 sequence is CASSEPDLEQGLMRNYEQYF. Here the CDR3 DNA reads TGTGCCAGCAGTGAACCCGATTTAGAACAGGGTTTAATGCGCAACTACGAGCAGTACTTC.

This rearrangement joins TRBV18 to TRBJ1-4, with unresolved D. Trimming left V 6 bases short and J 8 bases short, with 7 bases between. The CDR3 is 11 residues long. Germline CDR1 is KGHSH and CDR2 is LQKENI. In nucleotides, the CDR3 is TGTGCCAGCTCCACGAGGGAAAAACTGTTTTTT. Translating it yields CASSTREKLFF.

The chain is built from TRBV7-2 and TRBJ1-5, with a weak D call TRBD1 (6 bases). Between the trimmed V and J ends, which lost 2 bases and 3 bases, there was a span of 14 bases. Germline CDR1 reads SGHTA; CDR2 reads FQGNSA. The CDR3 is 16 amino acids. The CDR3 loop is CASSLMTGAVNQPQHF. Written as DNA, the CDR3 is TGTGCCAGCAGCTTAATGACAGGCGCCGTCAATCAGCCCCAGCATTTT.

Written as DNA, the CDR3 is TGTGCCAGCAGCGCCACTATCGGGGGGAGATACACAGATACGCAGTATTTT. It specifies CASSATIGGRYTDTQYF. This rearrangement joins TRBV11-2 to TRBJ2-3; 7 positions match TRBD2. Trimming cost V 5 bases and J 2 bases; bases outside gene matches: 13. Looked up from germline, CDR1 is SGHAT and CDR2 is FQNNGV. The CDR3 spans 17 residues.

The rearrangement links TRBV30 to TRBJ1-3; no firm D call. Deletions cut 3 bases from V and 0 bases from J, with 15 bases between. The CDR3 extends over 16 amino acids. Per germline, CDR1 GTSNPN and CDR2 SVGIG (reference sequence). CDR3 bases: TGTGCCTGGAGCGGAGGACGGCCTGTCTCTGGAAACACCATATATTTT. Translated: CAWSGGRPVSGNTIYF.

The rearrangement links TRBV5-1 to TRBJ1-1, with 9 nucleotides matching TRBD1. There are 17 residues in the CDR3. V shed 4 bases and J 8 bases; nucleotides not matched to a gene: 18. From germline, CDR1 is SGHRS and CDR2 YFSETQ. This CDR3 reads CASSLTAGTGSKGEAFF. CDR3 bases: TGCGCCAGCAGCCTCACCGCCGGGACAGGGAGTAAAGGCGAAGCTTTCTTT.

The CDR3 is CASIRLAGSTDTQYF. CDR3 sequence (DNA): TGTGCCAGCATTAGACTAGCGGGTAGCACAGATACGCAGTATTTT. The rearrangement links TRBV5-5 to TRBJ2-3, with 10 bases identical to TRBD2. This CDR3 has 15 amino acids. Looked up from germline, CDR1 is SGHKS and CDR2 is YYEKEE (reference sequence). J was trimmed by 0 bases and V by 6 bases; bases with no gene match: 4.

The chain links TRBV7-2 to TRBJ2-5; possible D gene TRBD2, 6 bases. Germline CDR1 is SGHTA and CDR2 is FQGNSA. Trimming removed 4 bases from V and 6 bases from J, with 12 bases in between. This CDR3 region has 13 residues. The CDR3 nucleotides read TGTGCCAGCAGCTCGGGGGACCGGAAGACCCAGTACTTC. It translates to CASSSGDRKTQYF.

This clone was found once. CDR3 protein: CASSCGDGREQFF. The CDR3 nucleotides are TGTGCCAGCAGTTGCGGGGACGGGCGAGAGCAGTTCTTC. The chain recombines TRBV6-5 with TRBJ2-1, with D maybe TRBD2 (6 bases). Trimming left V 4 bases short and J 10 bases short, with 14 bases between. The CDR3 has 13 amino acids. The germline V gene has CDR1 MNHEY and CDR2 SVGAGI.

This chain uses TRBV7-9 with TRBJ1-1; D gene unclear. This CDR3 is 16 amino acids long. The V end was cut by 5 bases, the J end by 1 base, with 17 bases between. Germline lookup yields CDR1 SEHNR and CDR2 FQNEAQ (reference sequence). The CDR3 loop reads CASSDPPSAGNTEAFF. The CDR3 DNA sequence: TGTGCCAGCAGCGACCCCCCATCGGCAGGGAACACTGAAGCTTTCTTT.

The chain has TRBV9 and TRBJ2-1, with a possible D match to TRBD2 (6 bases). The CDR3 is 15 amino acids. Germline loops: CDR1 SGDLS, CDR2 YYNGEE. The ends were cut back, 0 bases at V and 4 bases at J, with 11 bases in the middle. CDR3 in DNA: TGTGCCAGCAGCGTAGATGGGGACTCTTACAATGAGCAGTTCTTC. This codes for CASSVDGDSYNEQFF.

The V gene is TRBV10-1, the J gene TRBJ1-4; D not resolved. Germline values: CDR1 WNHNN, CDR2 SYGVQD (reference sequence). The CDR3 length is 10 residues. Trimming shortened V by 11 bases and J by 7 bases, and 8 bases separated the two germline ends. The CDR3 coding sequence is TGCGCCTTACAACCTGAAAAACTGTTTTTT. This sequence encodes CALQPEKLFF.